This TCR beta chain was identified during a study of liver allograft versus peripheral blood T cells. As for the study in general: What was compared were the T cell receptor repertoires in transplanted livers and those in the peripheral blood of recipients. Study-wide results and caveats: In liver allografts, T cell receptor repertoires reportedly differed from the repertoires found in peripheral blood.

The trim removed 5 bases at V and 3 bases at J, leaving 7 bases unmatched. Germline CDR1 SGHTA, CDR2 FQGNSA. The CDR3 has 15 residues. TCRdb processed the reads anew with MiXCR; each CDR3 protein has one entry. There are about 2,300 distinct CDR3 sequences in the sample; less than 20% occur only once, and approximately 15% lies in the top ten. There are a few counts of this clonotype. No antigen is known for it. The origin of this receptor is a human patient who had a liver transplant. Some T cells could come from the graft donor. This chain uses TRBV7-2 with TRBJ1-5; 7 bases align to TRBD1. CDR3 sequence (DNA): TGTGCCAGCAGCCGAGAGACAGGGTACAATCAGCCCCAGCATTTT. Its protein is CASSRETGYNQPQHF.